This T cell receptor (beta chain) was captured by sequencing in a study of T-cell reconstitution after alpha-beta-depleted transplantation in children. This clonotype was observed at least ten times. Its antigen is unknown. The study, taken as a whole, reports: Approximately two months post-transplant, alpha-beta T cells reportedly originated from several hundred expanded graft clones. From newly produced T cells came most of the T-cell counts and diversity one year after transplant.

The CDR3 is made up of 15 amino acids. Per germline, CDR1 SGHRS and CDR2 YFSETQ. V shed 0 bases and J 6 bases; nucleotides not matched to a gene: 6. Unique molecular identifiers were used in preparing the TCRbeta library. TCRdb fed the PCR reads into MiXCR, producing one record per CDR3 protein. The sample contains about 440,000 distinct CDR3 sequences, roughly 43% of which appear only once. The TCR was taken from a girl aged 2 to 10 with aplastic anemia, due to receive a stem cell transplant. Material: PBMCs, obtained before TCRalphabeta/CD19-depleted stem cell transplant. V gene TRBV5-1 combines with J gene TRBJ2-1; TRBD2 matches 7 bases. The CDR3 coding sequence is TGCGCCAGCAGCTTGGCTCGGACTAGTTTCAATGAGCAGTTCTTC. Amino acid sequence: CASSLARTSFNEQFF.